A selection of T cell receptor beta chains follows, all from one sample in a study of T cell changes during pregnancy in multiple sclerosis. Measured with immunoSEQ multiplex PCR; TCRdb has only the in-frame clones, and not every one. This table holds tens of thousands of clones, under 95% found once. This material consisted of peripheral blood, taken before pregnancy. These receptors came from a female donor with multiple sclerosis, enrolled in a pregnancy study. CDR3s include the opening cysteine and the closing phenylalanine or tryptophan. A D gene is named only where the DNA matches it firmly. Clone size appears in some rows only: once, few, many, or a class for an expanded clone.

V gene,clone size,D gene,J gene,CDR3 protein,CDR3 DNA
TRBV7-9,NA,TRBD2,TRBJ2-1,CASSSRTSGRIDEQFF,TGTGCCAGCAGCTCGAGGACTAGCGGGAGGATCGATGAGCAGTTCTTC
TRBV19,NA,NA,TRBJ2-5,CASSPLGGTGETQYF,TGTGCCAGTAGTCCTCTGGGCGGGACGGGAGAGACCCAGTACTTC
TRBV5-4,NA,NA,TRBJ2-1,CASSLEWRYNEQFF,TGTGCCAGCAGCTTGGAATGGAGGTACAATGAGCAGTTCTTC
TRBV11-3,NA,TRBD2,TRBJ2-1,CASSLGRIAGDNNEQFF,TGTGCCAGCAGCTTAGGTAGAATAGCGGGAGATAACAATGAGCAGTTCTTC
TRBV4-1,NA,NA,TRBJ2-5,CASSGQTQYF,TGCGCCAGCAGCGGGCAGACCCAGTACTTC
TRBV5-1,NA,NA,TRBJ2-7,CASSLGQVYEQYF,TGCGCCAGCAGCTTGGGACAGGTTTACGAGCAGTACTTC
TRBV27,NA,NA,TRBJ1-2,CASSSNPTNYGYTF,TGTGCCAGCAGTTCCAATCCTACTAACTATGGCTACACCTTC
TRBV4-1,NA,NA,TRBJ2-2,CASTGTGELFF,TGCGCCAGCACGGGTACCGGGGAGCTGTTTTTT
TRBV2,once,NA,TRBJ2-6,CASADITHSGANVLTF,TGTGCCAGCGCGGACATAACTCACTCTGGGGCCAACGTCCTGACTTTC
TRBV4-2,NA,NA,TRBJ2-1,CASSQEGTSEQFF,TGTGCCAGCAGCCAAGAAGGTACTAGTGAGCAGTTCTTC
TRBV27,NA,NA,TRBJ2-1,CASSLDRPGDEQFF,TGTGCCAGCAGTTTGGACCGCCCGGGGGATGAGCAGTTCTTC
TRBV29-1,NA,NA,TRBJ1-4,CSVEGPGDEKLFF,TGCAGCGTTGAGGGACCGGGAGATGAAAAACTGTTTTTT
TRBV9,NA,NA,TRBJ2-7,CASSPYRGGQSSYEQYF,TGTGCCAGCAGCCCGTACCGGGGCGGACAGAGCTCCTACGAGCAGTACTTC
TRBV7-2,NA,NA,TRBJ2-3,CASSSLRDTQYF,TGTGCCAGCAGCTCGCTACGAGATACGCAGTATTTT
TRBV9,NA,TRBD2,TRBJ2-1,CASSVGLAGTDNEQFF,TGTGCCAGCAGCGTAGGTCTAGCGGGAACCGACAATGAGCAGTTCTTC
TRBV5-8,NA,NA,TRBJ2-7,CASSFTGTFEGDEQYF,TGTGCCAGCAGCTTCACCGGGACATTCGAAGGAGACGAGCAGTACTTC
TRBV6-5,NA,TRBD2,TRBJ2-3,CASSLAASTDTQYF,TGTGCCAGCAGTCTAGCGGCTAGCACAGATACGCAGTATTTT
TRBV18,NA,NA,TRBJ2-7,CASSPPKGVESSSSPLSYEQYF,TGTGCCAGCTCACCACCGAAGGGGGTCGAATCGTCGAGTAGCCCATTATCCTACGAGCAGTACTTC
TRBV7-9,NA,TRBD1,TRBJ1-1,CASSLEGTGGLFF,TGTGCCAGCAGCTTAGAGGGGACAGGGGGTCTTTTCTTT
TRBV29-1,once,NA,TRBJ1-2,CSVSPWEGNHYGYTF,TGCAGCGTCAGCCCTTGGGAGGGGAATCACTATGGCTACACCTTC
TRBV19,NA,NA,TRBJ1-1,CASSFSGVMTEAFF,TGTGCCAGTAGTTTCTCAGGGGTGATGACTGAAGCTTTCTTT
TRBV5-6,NA,TRBD2,TRBJ2-1,CASSPLPGLAYSYNEQFF,TGTGCCAGCAGCCCACTCCCGGGACTAGCATATAGCTACAATGAGCAGTTCTTC
TRBV6-1,NA,NA,TRBJ2-5,CASSEGRDQETQYF,TGTGCCAGCAGTGAAGGGAGGGATCAAGAGACCCAGTACTTC
TRBV29-1,NA,NA,TRBJ2-2,CSVELEDTGELFF,TGCAGCGTTGAACTAGAGGACACCGGGGAGCTGTTTTTT
TRBV6-1,NA,TRBD1,TRBJ2-3,CASKTGGRSDTQYF,TGTGCCAGCAAGACAGGGGGAAGAAGTGATACGCAGTATTTT
TRBV7-8,NA,TRBD1,TRBJ1-2,CASSPGTANYGYTF,TGTGCCAGCAGCCCGGGGACAGCTAACTATGGCTACACCTTC
TRBV30,NA,NA,TRBJ1-5,CAWSGGGSNQPQHF,TGTGCCTGGAGTGGGGGAGGAAGCAATCAGCCCCAGCATTTT
TRBV27,NA,TRBD1,TRBJ1-1,CASSSNRQGTMNTEAFF,TGTGCCAGCAGTTCAAACAGACAGGGCACGATGAACACTGAAGCTTTCTTT
TRBV7-8,NA,TRBD1,TRBJ2-2,CASSGQVNTGELFF,TGTGCCAGCAGCGGACAGGTTAACACCGGGGAGCTGTTTTTT
TRBV5-1,NA,TRBD1,TRBJ2-7,CASKEVPGTGDYEQYF,TGCGCCTCAAAAGAGGTTCCCGGGACAGGGGACTACGAGCAGTACTTC
TRBV9,NA,TRBD1,TRBJ1-2,CASSVAAQGSPYGYTF,TGTGCCAGCAGCGTAGCTGCACAGGGGTCCCCCTATGGCTACACCTTC
TRBV18,NA,NA,TRBJ1-1,CASSPVDKISATEAFF,TGTGCCAGCTCACCAGTGGACAAAATATCAGCGACTGAAGCTTTCTTT
TRBV29-1,NA,TRBD1,TRBJ1-2,CSVVVLTQGALGEVGYGYTF,TGCAGCGTTGTTGTCCTCACTCAGGGGGCCTTGGGAGAAGTGGGCTATGGCTACACCTTC
TRBV25-1,once,TRBD1,TRBJ1-2,CASWDRGTYGYTF,TGTGCCAGTTGGGACAGGGGAACTTATGGCTACACCTTC
TRBV18,few,NA,TRBJ1-1,CASSPSGNTEAFF,TGTGCCAGCTCACCATCGGGGAACACTGAAGCTTTCTTT
TRBV4-3,few,NA,TRBJ2-5,CASSPHQGGRRVETQYF,TGCGCCAGCAGCCCTCACCAAGGGGGAAGGAGAGTAGAGACCCAGTACTTC
TRBV6-1,NA,TRBD1,TRBJ1-1,CASSERPGGEAFF,TGTGCCAGCAGTGAAAGGCCAGGGGGCGAAGCTTTCTTT
TRBV27,NA,TRBD1,TRBJ2-1,CASSLDRGAYNEQFF,TGTGCCAGCAGTCTGGACAGGGGGGCCTACAATGAGCAGTTCTTC
TRBV7-9,NA,TRBD2,TRBJ2-7,CASSLATPSGSDEQYF,TGTGCCAGCAGCTTAGCGACACCTAGCGGGAGCGACGAGCAGTACTTC
TRBV28,NA,NA,TRBJ1-1,CASSLRFNTEAFF,TGTGCCAGCAGTTTACGTTTCAACACTGAAGCTTTCTTT
TRBV19,NA,NA,TRBJ2-5,CASRLTGQETQYF,TGTGCCAGTAGACTGACAGGCCAAGAGACCCAGTACTTC
TRBV6-1,NA,NA,TRBJ2-7,CASSNPGIIVYEQYF,TGTGCCAGCAGTAACCCCGGGATCATTGTCTACGAGCAGTACTTC
TRBV19,NA,TRBD2,TRBJ2-1,CATTRTSGSLGGEQFF,TGTGCCACTACGCGGACTAGCGGGAGTTTAGGTGGTGAGCAGTTCTTC
TRBV6-5,NA,NA,TRBJ2-7,CASSLTDSHSYEQYF,TGTGCCAGCAGTTTAACGGACAGCCACTCCTACGAGCAGTACTTC
TRBV5-6,NA,TRBD1,TRBJ2-3,CASSLPGQGLTDTQYF,TGTGCCAGCAGCTTACCGGGACAGGGGCTGACAGATACGCAGTATTTT
TRBV2,NA,TRBD2,TRBJ2-5,CASTTGGRETQYF,TGTGCCAGCACGACCGGGGGGAGAGAGACCCAGTACTTC
TRBV19,NA,NA,TRBJ1-4,CASSIVRGDLFF,TGTGCCAGTAGTATAGTCCGGGGGGATCTGTTTTTT
TRBV6-5,NA,TRBD2,TRBJ2-7,CASSYSTGGETYEQYF,TGTGCCAGCAGTTACTCGACGGGAGGGGAAACCTACGAGCAGTACTTC
TRBV7-3,NA,TRBD2,TRBJ2-4,CASSQEVAGVKNIQYF,TGTGCCAGCAGCCAGGAGGTAGCGGGAGTCAAAAACATTCAGTACTTC